These 6 T cell receptor beta chains came from one sample sequenced in a study of blood T cell repertoires in COVID-19 (dated by TCRdb to the early 2020s). Libraries were made using the immunoSEQ multiplex PCR assay. In its TCRdb copy, this immuneACCESS table keeps in-frame sequences only and misses some clones. Where compared with another copy, unresolved V genes explain less than half of these, and the others have no known cause. The table for this sample lists 150,000 to 200,000 clones; roughly 87% of them were counted only once. The ten top clones hold about 5% of the sample. The sample consisted of peripheral blood. The source is a human donor in a cohort sampled during active COVID-19.

The chain is built from TRBV7-2 and TRBJ1-2; D is unresolved. This CDR3 has 15 amino acids. Looked up from germline, CDR1 is SGHTA and CDR2 is FQGNSA. Trimming left V 2 bases short and J 2 bases short, with 12 bases between. CDR3 in amino acids: CASSLINPGNYGYTF. CDR3 DNA: TGTGCCAGCAGCTTAATAAATCCGGGAAACTATGGCTACACCTTC.

V and J are TRBV5-5 and TRBJ2-4; TRBD2 aligns across 10 bases. Per the germline V gene, CDR1 is SGHKS and CDR2 is YYEKEE (reference sequence). This CDR3 spans 16 amino acids. The junction had 12 bases not matched to a gene; V was cut back by 3 bases and J by 9 bases. The CDR3 sequence is CASSSPAGGLWGIQYF. The CDR3 DNA follows: TGTGCCAGCAGCTCACCAGCGGGGGGGCTGTGGGGCATTCAGTACTTC.

This clone was recorded once. The rearrangement joins TRBV7-2 to TRBJ1-1; TRBD1 agrees at 10 bases. The length of the CDR3 is 14 residues. Germline values: CDR1 SGHTA, CDR2 FQGNSA. V lost 5 bases and J lost 4; bases outside the gene matches: 4. Here the CDR3 reads CASSLRTGGTEAFF. CDR3 sequence (DNA): TGTGCCAGCAGCCTCCGGACAGGGGGCACTGAAGCTTTCTTT.

J is TRBJ2-7 and V is TRBV18, with 8 bases aligning to TRBD1. J lost 11 bases, V lost 1 base, and 7 bases had no gene match. The CDR3 spans 13 residues. Germline values: CDR1 KGHSH, CDR2 LQKENI. In nucleotides, the CDR3 is TGTGCCAGCTCACCACGGGGACAGGCTACGAAGTACTTC. Translated, it gives CASSPRGQATKYF.

The chain links TRBV5-6 to TRBJ1-4; D is unclear. The germline V and J ends were trimmed by 4 bases and 8 bases, with 15 bases remaining between them. Germline CDR1 is SGHDT and CDR2 is YYEEEE. The CDR3 is made up of 14 amino acids. The CDR3 DNA sequence: TGTGCCAGCAGCACACCGTCTGGGCACGAAAAACTGTTTTTT. It is translated as CASSTPSGHEKLFF.

The genes are TRBV5-1 and TRBJ2-3; TRBD2 agrees at 8 bases. Losses at the gene ends were 3 bases for V and 0 bases for J; bases not matched to a gene: 6. The CDR3 covers 16 residues. Germline V CDR1 and CDR2: SGHRS, YFSETQ. CDR3 nucleotides: TGCGCCAGCAGCTCTTTAGCGGGGCCAAGCACAGATACGCAGTATTTT. Encoded protein: CASSSLAGPSTDTQYF. Complete variable domain (other parts from reference TRBV5-1 and TRBJ2-3): KAGVTQTPRYLIKTRGQQVTLSCSPISGHRSVSWYQQTPGQGLQFLFEYFSETQRNKGNFPGRFSGRQFSNSRSEMNVSTLELGDSALYLCASSSLAGPSTDTQYFGPGTRLTVL.